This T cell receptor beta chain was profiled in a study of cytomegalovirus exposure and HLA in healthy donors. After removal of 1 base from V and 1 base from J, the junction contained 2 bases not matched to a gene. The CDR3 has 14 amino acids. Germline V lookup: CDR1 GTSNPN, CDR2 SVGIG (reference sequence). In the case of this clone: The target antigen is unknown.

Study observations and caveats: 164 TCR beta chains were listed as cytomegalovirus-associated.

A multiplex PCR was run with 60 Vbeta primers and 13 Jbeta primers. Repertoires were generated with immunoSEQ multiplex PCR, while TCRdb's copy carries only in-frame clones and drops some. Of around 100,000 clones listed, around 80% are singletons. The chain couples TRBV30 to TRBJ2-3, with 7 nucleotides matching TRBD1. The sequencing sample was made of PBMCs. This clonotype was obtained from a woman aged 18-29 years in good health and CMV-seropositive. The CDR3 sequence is CAWSEGAGTDTQYF. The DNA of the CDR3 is TGTGCCTGGAGTGAGGGGGCGGGCACAGATACGCAGTATTTT.